The TCR beta chain described here comes from a study of blood T cells in healthy people across ages. General study findings and limits: Getting older went along with TCR beta diversity per million T cells dropping roughly linearly. The study found more naive CD4+ cells and higher diversity in long-lived than aged donors.

The table lists this clonotype with a few counts. Its cognate antigen is unknown. Sample-barcoded 5' priming and a J-beta primer mix drove a second PCR of roughly 7 to 11 cycles. TCRdb recomputed calls from the 5' RACE reads with MiXCR, one row per CDR3 protein. Among about 780,000 distinct CDR3 sequences, roughly 25% were seen once, and the ten largest hold about 2.9%. Germline V gene lookup returns CDR1 LGHDT and CDR2 YNNKEL (reference sequence). This CDR3 comprises 12 residues. These data were also filed under a second study, of T cells of mothers and their children. That study adds: Over 9.5 million TCR beta CDR3 reads were obtained from each mother, and around 2.8 million from each child.

This clonotype was obtained from a boy under 18 in good health. The chain has TRBV3-1 and TRBJ2-5; TRBD1 is a possible D gene (5 bases). The DNA end is more similar to TRBJ2-7, so the J call may be wrong. The sequencing sample was made of blood. CDR3 residues: CASSRSGNEQYF. CDR3 in DNA: TGTGCCAGCAGCCGGTCAGGGAACGAGCAGTACTTC.